This T cell receptor (beta chain) came from a study of spatial heterogeneity in lung cancer. In the study overall: Sequencing consistently turned up more beta-chain sequences than alpha-chain sequences.

Time point reported: blood at routine non-recurrence follow-up after resection. Sequencing of whole RNA from tumor, nontumor lung or frozen PBMC involved no sorting. This CDR3 has 14 residues. V was clipped by 0 bases and J by 2 bases, with 11 bases between them. CDR1 is DFQATT, CDR2 SNEGSKA, per germline (reference sequence). This clonotype was seen more than once but under ten times. A distinct unique molecular identifier was carried by each TCR cDNA molecule. TCRdb itself ran the 5' RACE reads through MiXCR, one entry per CDR3 protein. The table lists some 120,000 distinct CDR3 sequences, about 12% of them singletons, with around a sixth in the top ten.

This receptor was taken from a male donor with early-stage non-small cell lung cancer. The sequenced sample was PBMCs, obtained at follow-up. This chain connects TRBV20-1 to TRBJ2-7; D gene unclear. The CDR3 spells CSARDMDGAYEQYF. The DNA for the CDR3 is TGCAGTGCTAGAGATATGGACGGTGCCTACGAGCAGTACTTC.